This TCR beta chain was identified during a study of a mutant IDH1 vaccine in newly diagnosed glioma. Study background: First vaccine doses came 4-6 weeks after radiotherapy alone, or with temozolomide cycles. Most had both radiotherapy and temozolomide beforehand; others had only one. Visit V12 was conducted at week 35 as the safety follow-up. Visit V13 came later, at week 47.

Regarding time point: week 35, safety follow-up. Vaccine doses each comprised 300 ug of mutant IDH1 20-mer peptide, with topical imiquimod. Profiling relied on immunoSEQ multiplex PCR, and the TCRdb table lists in-frame clones only, not all of them. The sample shows around 53,000 clones, more than 60% of them seen only once. Study conclusions and caveats: Vaccination elicited immune responses in 90% to 95% of patients.

Trimming took 4 bases from V and 2 from J; bases not matched to a gene: 10. From germline, CDR1 is PRHDT and CDR2 FYEKMQ (reference sequence). CDR3 length: 18 residues. Concerning this clone: The antigen is not known.

The chain has TRBV13 and TRBJ2-6; 8 bases are shared with TRBD1. The TCR originated in a man aged 35-49 years with glioma. Here the sequenced sample was PBMCs, taken from a glioma patient whose treatment included an IDH1 peptide vaccine. The CDR3 is CASSYGRGLSPGANVLTF. The CDR3 nucleotides are TGTGCCAGCAGCTACGGCAGGGGGCTCTCTCCTGGGGCCAACGTCCTGACTTTC.